This TCR beta chain appears in the sequencing data of a study of blood T cells in healthy people across ages. The count of this clonotype is one. Antigen specificity is unknown. Study-wide results and caveats: It was not known whether donors were CMV positive (a possible confounder of expanded clonotype changes). Both higher diversity and more naive CD4+ cells marked long-lived donors when set against aged donors.

A second PCR, run for roughly 7 to 12 cycles, used a sample-barcoded 5' primer plus a J-beta primer mix. A template-switch adaptor containing 12 random nucleotides labeled each cDNA molecule. All samples gave at least 2.5 million CDR3-containing paired-end reads. In TCRdb, the 5' RACE reads were re-called with MiXCR into one record per CDR3 protein. Altogether 1.2 million to 1.5 million distinct CDR3 sequences are present, approximately 38% being singletons, with the ten largest covering 7.9%. Germline lookup yields CDR1 WSHSY and CDR2 SAAADI. The germline V and J ends were trimmed by 7 bases and 0 bases, with 10 bases remaining between them. This CDR3 has 14 residues.

The chain links TRBV10-2 to TRBJ1-3, with D uncertain. Source material: blood. The clonotype was recovered from a woman between 18 and 29 years old in good health. CDR3 DNA: TGCGCCAGCAAGGATCCGGGCTCTGGAAACACCATATATTTT. It yields the protein CASKDPGSGNTIYF.